This TCR beta chain was observed in a study of T cell repertoires in cytomegalovirus infection. Whole-study context: Both CMV infection and a matching HLA type were indicated by public TCR beta signatures.

The CDR3 contains 14 residues. Trimming took off 5 bases at V and 4 bases at J, with 14 bases between the two ends. Germline CDR1 is SGHTA and CDR2 is FQGNSA. TCRdb reprocessed the reads via MiXCR and lists one record per CDR3 protein. There are roughly 920,000 distinct CDR3 sequences in the sample; 31% occur only once, and over 10% lies in the top ten. This clonotype was seen ten or more times. What it binds is unknown. Findings and limits, study-wide: The response measured ex vivo was dominated by TCR beta clonotypes (HLA-C-restricted and CMV-specific).

The material was cultured CD8+ T cells from PBMCs, obtained from culture after CMV antigen stimulation. This clonotype was obtained from a human donor in good health (CMV status not recorded). Some clones in this sample may be carry-over from other donors' samples. The chain has TRBV7-2 and TRBJ1-1, with D unclear. The CDR3 DNA reads as TGTGCCAGCAGCCAGCAGGTGGGCGGCACTGAAGCTTTCTTT. This translates into CASSQQVGGTEAFF.